This TCR beta chain was recorded in a study of blood T cell repertoires in COVID-19 (dated by TCRdb to 2018 to 2021). Background on the whole study: Samples from collaborators originated in the United States, Italy and Spain and spanned both the acute and convalescent phases of COVID-19. The material from the prospective study consisted of cDNA or gDNA derived from T cells, B-cell-depleted T cells, or PBMCs. Sample metadata almost always included a de-identified subject ID, COVID-19 status, age in years and sex. The samples were drawn from the first 160 participants of the ongoing ImmuneRACE study and from over 950 subjects provided by 6 global collaborators. Deeply sampled blood TCRbeta repertoires from subjects exposed to, actively infected with, or recovered from COVID-19 were included in the dataset. The repertoires were released in a freely available public database intended as a resource for research on the immune response to SARS-CoV-2. Where available, HLA class I and class II types were taken from metadata supplied by the sample provider and were not determined by assay-based typing.

The collaborating institutions used their own protocols to collect whole blood in K2EDTA tubes. For TCRbeta analysis, collaborators shipped samples in one of three forms: frozen whole blood, isolated PBMCs, or DNA extracted from either of those sample types. Concerning this clone itself: No antigen is known for it. No base quality information exists; no much larger clone differs at one position.

What the research found in general, with its limitations: How much clinical and demographic metadata was included differed by source and by participant, and the metadata was provided uncurated.

CDR1 and CDR2 were assigned from the germline V gene as SGHTS and YDEGEE. The cysteine opens and the phenylalanine closes a CDR3 of 16 amino acids. The kept DNA is CDR3 alone, 48 bases in frame from the first base. Clipping removes 2 bases from V and 3 bases from J, with 3 as the unmatched junction base count. TCRbeta CDR3 regions were amplified from genomic DNA using the immunoSEQ Assay, a bias-controlled multiplex PCR. The authors' analysis ran thus. The number of nucleated cells in each sample was estimated by amplification of reference gene primers within the assay. Sequence reads were collapsed and filtered to measure the absolute abundance of every unique TCRbeta CDR3 rearrangement. Productive Simpson clonality was computed per sample as the square root of Simpson's diversity index over productive rearrangements. The immuneACCESS repertoire file appears here via TCRdb, limited to in-frame rearrangements. These files lack a portion of the clones; in checked studies, under half of the deficit traces to unresolved V genes, and the cause of the others is not known. The V and J calls and clone size come from that table; D and trimming were worked out from the DNA. This sample gives approximately 100,000 clones in total; about nine tenths of them show up just once. The ten largest clonotypes hold 10% to 13% of the sample.

The TCR comes from a man in his fifties or sixties with acute or convalescent COVID-19. Sequencing was carried out using peripheral blood. This receptor chain uses TRBV5-8 and TRBJ1-4; 11 central bases correspond to TRBD1. The bases are TGTGCCAGCAGCTTAGGACAGGGGGCAGCTAATGAAAAACTGTTTTTT. Translated, it gives CASSLGQGAANEKLFF. The reference TRBV5-8 and TRBJ1-4 proteins fill in what lies around the CDR3, so the full variable domain reads EAGVTQSPTHLIKTRGQQATLRCSPISGHTSVYWYQQALGLGLQFLLWYDEGEERNRGNFPPRFSGRQFPNYSSELNVNALELEDSALYLCASSLGQGAANEKLFFGSGTQLSVL.